This T cell receptor beta chain appears in the sequencing data of a study of beta chain features in type 1 diabetes (dated by TCRdb to 2016 to 2019). With respect to the entire study: Patients and healthy donors did not differ in mean age, gender distribution, total cell number or subset yield. The study compared the TCRB repertoires of sorted circulating CD4+ T cell subsets in recently diagnosed type 1 diabetes patients with those in matched healthy donors. A total of around 110,000,000 sorted cells were examined across all samples, and RNA yield correlated strongly with the number of cells per subset. Regulatory and stem cell-like memory subsets were isolated from only 8 patients and about 8 healthy donors, whereas naive and central memory subsets came from all 30 or so donors. Summary of the overall study and its limitations: Shorter templates might have been favored by PCR, but patient and control samples were amplified and corrected together, so both groups would have been affected equally by any skew. Because cDNA was sequenced instead of genomic DNA, highly expressing activated cells could be over-represented, though the groups showed no difference in activation or CD3 levels. Type 1 diabetes patients showed a moderate but significant shortening of TCRB CDR3 length in all four CD4+ subsets. Fewer insertions and more nucleotide deletions at VDJ recombination sites were observed in patients with type 1 diabetes, implying thymic rearrangement abnormalities. Naive, central memory and regulatory TCRB repertoires appeared to be more alike among patients than among healthy donors. HLA sub-analyses involved small numbers of individuals, so any influence of HLA type on TCRB rearrangement remained unresolved.

The High Capacity cDNA Reverse Transcription Kit was used to reverse transcribe all of the isolated RNA, meaning that expressed TCRB transcripts were what got sequenced. Deep immunoSEQ sequencing was performed on naive, central memory and regulatory T cell samples, with an average of roughly 3.3 million total reads per sample. Sorted cells were lysed in RLT buffer, and RNA was extracted using DNase-treated RNeasy Micro or Mini kits according to cell number. Each cell subset was processed on its own to prevent cross-contamination, while patient and healthy donor samples were processed together. TCRB sequences were amplified from cDNA with the immunoSEQ multiplex PCR, producing 87-bp fragments spanning the CDR3 region. The amplicons were sequenced using the Illumina HiSeq platform. Processing in the source paper ran as follows. PCR bias was computationally corrected using synthetic template baselines, reads within Hamming distance 2 were collapsed, and singletons that could not be merged were discarded. Reads were aligned to IMGT to assign V, D and J genes, CDR3 length, and insertions or deletions at six rearrangement sites. Within each subset, clonotype counts were normalized to sorted cell number, and only after that were true diversity and Gini coefficients computed with the tcR R package. Repertoire sharing was quantified using the overlap coefficient calculated on TCRB nucleotide sequences. As a proxy for the pre-selection repertoire, out-of-frame TCRB sequences from naive cells were analyzed. TCRdb retrieved this table from immuneACCESS and kept in-frame rearrangements only. Not all clones are present; in checked studies, unresolved V genes account for under half, and no reason is known for the remainder. V and J calls and clone size are copied from that table; D and trimming were computed from the DNA. For this sample there are more than 350,000 clones; 11% appear just once. The ten largest make up around 0.05% of the sample.

Comment on this clone: Its binding antigen is unknown. No clone much larger than this one lies a single base away; base qualities are absent.

According to the germline V gene, CDR1 reads LGHNA and CDR2 reads YSLEER. V lost 3 bases and J lost 0 bases; the stretch between them is 10 bases long. The CDR3 runs 15 residues from the cysteine to the phenylalanine. Just the 45-base CDR3 DNA is kept, in frame starting at base 1. Each donor gave one peripheral blood draw, averaging around 120 mL, which was collected into heparinised tubes. A BD FACSAria II was used to sort naive, central memory, regulatory and stem cell-like memory CD4+ T cells with a panel that included CD45RO, CCR7, CD25, CD127, CD95 and CD27. Every sorted population had a purity above 98%. PBMCs were isolated immediately by Lymphoprep density gradient centrifugation and stained directly without culture. So that batch effects would be minimized, each experiment stained and sorted samples in pairs, pairing one healthy donor with one patient.

The receptor was derived from a woman between 18 and 30 years old in good health. Recombination joined TRBV4-3 with TRBJ2-3; the D call is possibly TRBD1 or TRBD2, each sharing 5 bases. Material for sequencing was naive CD4+ T cells from blood. In light of the paper, this sample's cell subset or site label describes: true naive CD4+ T cells. The CDR3 amino acid sequence is: CASSQRGSSTDTQYF. The nucleotide sequence reads as follows: TGCGCCAGCAGCCAGAGGGGATCTAGCACAGATACGCAGTATTTT.